This T cell receptor beta chain was identified during a study of T cells in Graves' hyperthyroidism and ophthalmopathy. Whole-study context: Peripheral blood was secured at the point of initial diagnosis, before any treatment. Study outcomes and limitations: Ophthalmopathy was predicted by the model a median of about 6.7 months ahead of onset.

V dropped 10 bases and J dropped 2 bases, with 12 bases sitting between them. In germline, CDR1 is LNHDA, CDR2 SQIVND (reference sequence). This CDR3 region has 12 residues. In its sample, this clonotype was seen many times. Its antigen is unidentified. Regions amplified from RNA transcripts were the TCR beta CDR3 regions. Carried out on the TCR CDR3, a first-round RT-PCR used the HTBI primer set. TCRdb analysed the multiplex PCR reads with MiXCR anew, one entry per CDR3 protein. The sample includes about 520,000 distinct CDR3 sequences, approximately 25% of them seen just once. Under 3 months was the duration of disease in ophthalmopathy patients, who also had a Clinical Activity Score of at least 3 and a NOSPECS grade of at least 4. Patients with uncontrolled infections, other autoimmune diseases, pregnancy or lactation were excluded.

This TCR was sampled from a woman in her thirties with Graves' ophthalmopathy. Material: blood. V usage is TRBV19 and J usage is TRBJ2-7, with D possibly TRBD2 on 6 matching bases. CDR3 nucleotide sequence: TGTGCCACCCGGGGAGGAACCTACGAGCAGTACTTC. Its translation is CATRGGTYEQYF. Filled out from reference TRBV19 and TRBJ2-7, the complete variable domain reads DGGITQSPKYLFRKEGQNVTLSCEQNLNHDAMYWYRQDPGQGLRLIYYSQIVNDFQKGDIAEGYSVSREKKESFPLTVTSAQKNPTAFYLCATRGGTYEQYFGPGTRLTVT.